This is a list of T cell receptor beta chains from one sample in a study of monozygotic twins with inflammatory bowel disease. TCRdb re-called the 5' RACE reads; every CDR3 protein appears as one record, without DNA. The table gives around 400,000 distinct CDR3 sequences; the top ten clones make up 2% to 2.5% of it. Specimen: blood. Receptor source: a human donor with ulcerative colitis or Crohn's disease, or a healthy co-twin of an affected twin (not recorded which). CDR3s include the opening cysteine and the closing phenylalanine or tryptophan.

CDR3 protein	V gene	J gene
CASRKYTGGETDTQYF	TRBV3-1	TRBJ2-3
CARGRNNQPQHF	TRBV28	TRBJ1-5
CASRRTGANEQFF	TRBV28	TRBJ2-1
CASSGDRALYQPQHF	TRBV2	TRBJ1-5
CASSQGDAPHNHEQFF	TRBV3-1	TRBJ2-1
CASSVGNMNTEAFF	TRBV10-2	TRBJ1-1
CASTLSRGPRDTGELFF	TRBV7-9	TRBJ2-2
CASSRPSWTGFSGYTF	TRBV14	TRBJ1-2
CSAGTGPDTEAFF	TRBV20-1	TRBJ1-1
CASSQESRQQFF	TRBV3-1	TRBJ2-1